These 21 T cell receptor beta chains were sequenced from one sample in a study of blood T cell repertoires in COVID-19. TCRdb's copy holds only in-frame clones and misses some; the assay was immunoSEQ multiplex PCR. The sample has roughly 200,000 clones; around 84% are singletons. Material for sequencing was peripheral blood. Every receptor here comes from a human donor in a cohort sampled during active COVID-19.

The chain employs TRBV6-1 and TRBJ2-1, with D tentatively TRBD2 (6 bases). V was clipped by 2 bases and J by 1 base, with 9 bases between them. The CDR3 has 15 amino acids. Germline values: CDR1 MNHNS, CDR2 SASEGT. The CDR3 nucleotides read TGTGCCAGCAGTGAACGGAGCGGGTCCTACAATGAGCAGTTCTTC. Translated, it gives CASSERSGSYNEQFF.

The chain uses TRBV2 and TRBJ1-3, with TRBD1 as a possible D gene (6 bases). V dropped 7 bases and J dropped 2 bases, with 9 bases sitting between them. CDR3 size: 13 residues. The germline V gene has CDR1 SNHLY and CDR2 FYNNEI. The CDR3 protein is CASTRGTGNTIYF. The DNA of the CDR3 is TGTGCCAGCACCAGGGGAACTGGAAACACCATATATTTT.

The genes are TRBV4-1 and TRBJ2-1; the D gene is possibly TRBD2 (6 bases). Germline V gene lookup returns CDR1 MGHRA and CDR2 YSYEKL. V was shortened by 4 bases and J by 0 bases, with 13 bases between the two germline ends. The CDR3 totals 16 residues. CDR3 loop: CASSLGTGSSYNEQFF. The CDR3 nucleotides read TGCGCCAGCAGCCTGGGGACTGGCAGCTCCTACAATGAGCAGTTCTTC.

The gene calls are TRBV5-6 and TRBJ1-2; D possibly corresponds to TRBD1 (6 bases). The CDR3 covers 13 residues. Trimming took off 4 bases at V and 4 bases at J, with 11 bases between the two ends. Germline-derived CDR1 and CDR2 are SGHDT and YYEEEE. The CDR3 DNA reads TGTGCCAGCAGCATACAGGGAAGCTATGGCTACACCTTC. As protein: CASSIQGSYGYTF.

V and J are TRBV7-9 and TRBJ2-3; D possibly corresponds to TRBD2 (6 bases). This CDR3 contains 17 residues. Per germline, CDR1 SEHNR and CDR2 FQNEAQ (reference sequence). Trimming left V 5 bases short and J 3 bases short, with 21 bases between. CDR3 region: CASSRYPQRGRTDTQYF. The CDR3 nucleotides read TGTGCCAGCAGCCGTTACCCCCAAAGAGGGAGGACAGATACGCAGTATTTT.

The rearrangement joins TRBV3-1 (or the pseudogene TRBV3-2) to TRBJ2-3; D unclear. The CDR3 length is 16 residues. Looked up from germline, CDR1 is LGHDT and CDR2 is YNNKEL (reference sequence). The germline V and J ends were trimmed by 5 bases and 3 bases, with 18 bases remaining between them. The CDR3 DNA reads as TGTGCCAGCAGCTCAACGTATGCAGCGTTTACAGATACGCAGTATTTT. Its protein product is CASSSTYAAFTDTQYF.

The V call is TRBV9, the J call TRBJ2-3; no reliable D call. The V end lost 0 bases, the J end lost 2 bases, and 13 bases lay between the germline ends. In germline, CDR1 is SGDLS, CDR2 YYNGEE. The CDR3 is 16 amino acids. CDR3 region: CASSVGSGYDTDTQYF. DNA for the CDR3: TGTGCCAGCAGCGTAGGGTCCGGGTATGACACAGATACGCAGTATTTT. Drawing the rest from reference TRBV9 and TRBJ2-3, the complete variable domain is DSGVTQTPKHLITATGQRVTLRCSPRSGDLSVYWYQQSLDQGLQFLIQYYNGEERAKGNILERFSAQQFPDLHSELNLSSLELGDSALYFCASSVGSGYDTDTQYFGPGTRLTVL.

This sequence joins TRBV7-9 and TRBJ1-4; D is ambiguous. The V and J ends lost 3 bases and 8 bases respectively, with 7 bases between them. Per germline, CDR1 SEHNR and CDR2 FQNEAQ (reference sequence). The length of the CDR3 is 12 residues. DNA for the CDR3: TGTGCCAGCAGCTTCGGACTAGAAAAACTGTTTTTT. It encodes CASSFGLEKLFF.

V and J are TRBV27 and TRBJ1-2; D unclear. CDR1 MNHEY and CDR2 SMNVEV come from the germline V gene (reference sequence). V was clipped by 2 bases and J by 0 bases, with 7 bases between them. This CDR3 has 14 amino acids. CDR3 sequence (DNA): TGTGCCAGCAGTTTAACAGAAACTAACTATGGCTACACCTTC. Its protein product is CASSLTETNYGYTF.

The V call is TRBV12-3 or TRBV12-4, the J call TRBJ1-4, with a weak D call TRBD1 (5 bases). The CDR3 length is 12 residues. Trimming removed 5 bases from V and 8 bases from J, with 9 bases in between. CDR3 in amino acids: CASSTRQEKLFF. The CDR3, as DNA: TGTGCCAGCAGTACGCGACAGGAAAAACTGTTTTTT.

This chain joins TRBV7-2 and TRBJ2-7; possible D gene TRBD1, 5 bases. The V gene's germline CDR1 is SGHTA and CDR2 FQGNSA. This CDR3 contains 15 residues. V lost 2 bases and J 7 bases, leaving 18 bases between the germline ends. The CDR3 loop reads CASSLTPGQAMEQYV. CDR3 DNA: TGTGCCAGCAGCTTAACGCCCGGACAAGCCATGGAGCAGTACGTC.

This clone was recorded only once. The chain recombines TRBV28 with TRBJ1-1; TRBD1 matches 9 bases. The ends lost 5 bases at V and 10 bases at J; junction bases unmatched: 11. The germline CDR1 and CDR2 sequences are MDHEN and SYDVKM. The CDR3 covers 14 residues. The CDR3, as DNA: TGTGCCAGCAGTGGACAACCGGGACAGGGATTAGCTTTCTTT. Its translation is CASSGQPGQGLAFF.

This rearrangement joins TRBV5-1 to TRBJ1-1; a weak D match, TRBD1 (5 bases). V was shortened by 4 bases and J by 1 base, with 14 bases between the two germline ends. Per the germline V gene, CDR1 is SGHRS and CDR2 is YFSETQ. The CDR3 is made up of 15 amino acids. CDR3 loop: CASSPRAGQNTEAFF. As DNA, the CDR3 is TGCGCCAGCAGCCCCCGGGCAGGACAGAACACTGAAGCTTTCTTT.

The chain has TRBV12-3 or TRBV12-4 and TRBJ2-1; D unresolved. Trimming shortened V by 8 bases and J by 6 bases, and 14 bases separated the two germline ends. This CDR3 is 13 amino acids long. The CDR3 loop reads CASQEGYINEQFF. CDR3 nucleotides: TGTGCCAGCCAGGAAGGTTACATCAATGAGCAGTTCTTC.

The chain is built from TRBV2 and TRBJ1-1, with D possibly TRBD1 on 6 matching bases. V was pared by 5 bases and J by 1 base, with 23 bases between. Germline V CDR1 and CDR2: SNHLY, FYNNEI. The CDR3 consists of 18 residues. The CDR3 nucleotides read TGTGCCAGCAGTCAAGGGGGACATCCGGGATGGGAGAACACTGAAGCTTTCTTT. It yields the protein CASSQGGHPGWENTEAFF.

The chain links TRBV11-2 to TRBJ2-1; 7 positions match TRBD1. V lost 5 bases to trimming and J lost 4 bases; unmatched junction nucleotides: 8. Germline-derived CDR1 and CDR2 are SGHAT and FQNNGV. CDR3 size: 15 residues. CDR3 in DNA: TGTGCCAGCAGCCAGGACAGGCAGGGTTACAATGAGCAGTTCTTC. Translation: CASSQDRQGYNEQFF.

This chain uses TRBV2 with TRBJ1-5; 7 positions match TRBD1. The CDR3 extends over 15 amino acids. Per germline, CDR1 SNHLY and CDR2 FYNNEI. V shed 5 bases, J shed 1 base, and the junction held 5 bases outside the gene matches. CDR3 residues: CASSRDSLSNQPQHF. CDR3 bases: TGTGCCAGCAGTCGGGACAGTCTAAGCAATCAGCCCCAGCATTTT.

The chain recombines TRBV19 with TRBJ1-1; the D is unclear. This CDR3 is 13 amino acids long. Per the germline V gene, CDR1 is LNHDA and CDR2 is SQIVND (reference sequence). Trimming took 5 bases from V and 5 from J, leaving 12 bases between them. CDR3 sequence reads: CASSRYRVTEAFF. CDR3 DNA sequence: TGTGCCAGTAGTCGGTACAGAGTAACTGAAGCTTTCTTT.

This chain connects TRBV11-2 to TRBJ1-1; D might be TRBD1 (6 bases). The CDR3 spans 14 residues. CDR1 SGHAT and CDR2 FQNNGV come from the germline V gene. V lost 2 bases and J 5 bases, leaving 12 bases between the germline ends. The CDR3 spells CASSLTSQGTEAFF. The CDR3, as DNA: TGTGCCAGCAGCTTAACCTCCCAGGGGACTGAAGCTTTCTTT.

The chain recombines TRBV12-3 or TRBV12-4 with TRBJ1-2; D not certain. Trimming took 1 base from V and 2 from J, leaving 5 bases between them. The CDR3 runs 13 residues. The CDR3 sequence: CASSLDTNYGYTF. The CDR3 DNA follows: TGTGCCAGCAGTTTAGATACAAACTATGGCTACACCTTC.

The genes are TRBV7-8 and TRBJ2-5; 14 bases align to TRBD2. Germline CDR1 is SGHVS and CDR2 is FQNEAQ. Germline trimming cut 2 bases from V and 2 bases from J; bases unmatched to any gene: 1. This CDR3 has 16 residues. CDR3 loop: CASSLRTSGRQETQYF. CDR3 DNA: TGTGCCAGCAGCTTAAGGACTAGCGGGAGGCAAGAGACCCAGTACTTC.